A single sample gave rise to the 16 T cell receptor beta chains below, sequenced in a study of blood T cell repertoires in COVID-19. Sequenced by immunoSEQ multiplex PCR; TCRdb stores in-frame clones only, minus some. The data show about 240,000 clones, roughly four fifths seen once. The sequencing input was peripheral blood. The source of these receptors is an elderly woman with COVID-19, enrolled during active disease.

This rearrangement joins TRBV18 to TRBJ1-1; a weak D match, TRBD1 (6 bases). With 6 bases removed from V and 7 bases from J, the gap between germline ends came to 18 bases. CDR1 KGHSH and CDR2 LQKENI come from the germline V gene. The CDR3 loop spans 14 amino acids. The CDR3 region has the DNA TGTGCCAGCTCCCTGTCTACAGGGACGGTTGAAGCTTTCTTT. Translating it yields CASSLSTGTVEAFF.

The chain employs TRBV4-3 and TRBJ2-7; D call uncertain. The V end lost 0 bases, the J end lost 1 base, and 7 bases lay between the germline ends. Germline values: CDR1 LGHNA, CDR2 YSLEER. This CDR3 is built from 14 residues. CDR3 protein: CASSQDSGSYEQYF. The CDR3 DNA is TGCGCCAGCAGCCAAGATTCAGGTTCCTACGAGCAGTACTTC.

This chain connects TRBV19 to TRBJ1-5, with a possible D match to TRBD1 (5 bases). The CDR3 contains 16 residues. CDR1 is LNHDA, CDR2 SQIVND, per germline (reference sequence). V was trimmed by 5 bases and J by 0 bases, leaving 14 bases between them. CDR3 sequence: CASSQPGPYSNQPQHF. CDR3 DNA: TGTGCCAGTAGTCAGCCAGGGCCTTATAGCAATCAGCCCCAGCATTTT.

Only one count was recorded for this clone. The chain is built from TRBV20-1 and TRBJ2-7; D is unclear. CDR1 and CDR2 (germline): DFQATT, SNEGSKA (reference sequence). V lost 6 bases and J lost 3, with 6 bases in between. This CDR3 spans 10 amino acids. The CDR3 bases are TGCAGTGCAGAGTACTACGAGCAGTACTTC. Translation gives CSAEYYEQYF.

The chain joins TRBV4-2 to TRBJ1-4; D gene ambiguous. Germline V gives CDR1 LGHNA, CDR2 YNFKEQ. The CDR3 length is 14 residues. V shed 1 base and J shed 8 bases, with 11 bases lying between them. Written as DNA, the CDR3 is TGTGCCAGCAGCCAAGGAGATATTAGAGAAAAACTGTTTTTT. Its translation: CASSQGDIREKLFF.

As to this clone: Other DNA sequences in this specimen translate into the identical CDR3. The V call is TRBV5-4, the J call TRBJ1-5; D is perhaps TRBD1 (6 bases). Trimming left V 2 bases short and J 0 bases short, with 6 bases between. This CDR3 spans 14 amino acids. Germline V gene sequence: CDR1 SGHNT, CDR2 YYREEE (reference sequence). As DNA, the CDR3 is TGTGCCAGCAGCTTAGGGGGTAGCAATCAGCCCCAGCATTTT. This sequence encodes CASSLGGSNQPQHF.

This clone was counted a few times. The genes are TRBV9 and TRBJ1-1, with 7 bases identical to TRBD1. Per the germline V gene, CDR1 is SGDLS and CDR2 is YYNGEE. V was clipped by 4 bases and J by 3 bases; unmatched bases: 6. This CDR3 comprises 14 residues. Written as DNA, the CDR3 is TGTGCCAGCAGCTTCGACAGGGAGGACACTGAAGCTTTCTTT. As protein: CASSFDREDTEAFF.

CDR3 protein: CASTLPTGPNSPLHF. CDR3 DNA sequence: TGTGCCAGCACGCTACCGACAGGGCCCAATTCACCCCTCCACTTT. This rearrangement joins TRBV2 to TRBJ1-6; 7 bases are a match to TRBD1. With V trimmed by 7 bases and J by 7 bases, 10 bases remained unmatched. CDR1 is SNHLY and CDR2 is FYNNEI in the germline V gene. The CDR3 length is 15 residues.

This rearrangement joins TRBV7-9 to TRBJ1-1; D gene uncertain. Germline CDR1 and CDR2: SEHNR and FQNEAQ (reference sequence). The CDR3 runs 14 residues. V gave up 0 bases and J gave up 5 bases, with 10 bases separating them. The CDR3 loop reads CASSLAGLRTEAFF. DNA for the CDR3: TGTGCCAGCAGCTTAGCGGGCCTCAGGACTGAAGCTTTCTTT.

Only one count was recorded for this clone. The chain employs TRBV21-1 and TRBJ1-2; TRBD1, the table's D call, lacks a check against the DNA. TRBV21-1 is classified as a pseudogene. This CDR3 is 11 amino acids long. The chain's CDR3 is CAILGQDGYTF. CDR3 DNA sequence: TGTGCCATACTTGGACAGGATGGCTACACCTTC.

This clone was detected only a few times. The rearrangement joins TRBV25-1 to TRBJ1-2; D uncertain. Trimming took 2 bases from V and 7 from J, leaving 8 bases between them. The CDR3 length is 12 residues. Germline CDR1 is MGHDK and CDR2 is SYGVNS. The CDR3 here is CASSERSGGYTF. Written as DNA, the CDR3 is TGTGCCAGCAGTGAACGATCAGGTGGCTACACCTTC.

This clone was counted a single time. The chain combines TRBV18 with TRBJ2-7, with 7 positions matching TRBD1. The V segment lost 2 bases and the J segment 5 bases; nucleotides outside the gene matches: 6. The CDR3 runs 14 residues. Looked up from germline, CDR1 is KGHSH and CDR2 is LQKENI. The DNA for the CDR3 is TGTGCCAGCTCACCAAGGGGGCAGGGAGACGAGCAGTACTTC. Amino acids: CASSPRGQGDEQYF.

The chain combines TRBV6-5 with TRBJ1-6, with TRBD1 matching 7 bases. From germline, CDR1 is MNHEY and CDR2 SVGAGI. V was clipped by 6 bases and J by 9 bases; unmatched bases: 8. There are 14 residues in the CDR3. CDR3 bases: TGTGCCAGCAGGAGGGGGCCCGATGGTTCACCCCTCCACTTT. Translated, it gives CASRRGPDGSPLHF.

The V gene is TRBV5-1, the J gene TRBJ1-4; D is possibly TRBD1 (5 bases). From germline, CDR1 is SGHRS and CDR2 YFSETQ. The V end was cut by 3 bases, the J end by 8 bases, with 11 bases between. CDR3 length equals 13 residues. This CDR3 is CASSWGVGEKLFF. The CDR3 DNA follows: TGCGCCAGCAGCTGGGGGGTTGGAGAAAAACTGTTTTTT.

The chain uses TRBV6-5 and TRBJ2-2, with 7 bases identical to TRBD1. This CDR3 comprises 15 residues. Germline-derived CDR1 and CDR2 are MNHEY and SVGAGI. Trimming removed 6 bases from V and 2 bases from J; junction bases left unmatched: 6. The CDR3 region is CASRRGQSNTGELFF. CDR3 DNA: TGTGCCAGCAGAAGGGGACAGTCAAACACCGGGGAGCTGTTTTTT.

V usage is TRBV5-1 and J usage is TRBJ2-7; 7 bases fit TRBD2. The length of the CDR3 is 15 residues. Unmatched junction bases numbered 6, after V lost 0 bases and J lost 3 bases. Germline loops: CDR1 SGHRS, CDR2 YFSETQ. CDR3 sequence reads: CASSLGLGLLYEQYF. In nucleotides, the CDR3 is TGCGCCAGCAGCTTGGGGCTGGGACTACTCTACGAGCAGTACTTC. Full variable domain (missing parts from reference TRBV5-1 and TRBJ2-7): KAGVTQTPRYLIKTRGQQVTLSCSPISGHRSVSWYQQTPGQGLQFLFEYFSETQRNKGNFPGRFSGRQFSNSRSEMNVSTLELGDSALYLCASSLGLGLLYEQYFGPGTRLTVT.